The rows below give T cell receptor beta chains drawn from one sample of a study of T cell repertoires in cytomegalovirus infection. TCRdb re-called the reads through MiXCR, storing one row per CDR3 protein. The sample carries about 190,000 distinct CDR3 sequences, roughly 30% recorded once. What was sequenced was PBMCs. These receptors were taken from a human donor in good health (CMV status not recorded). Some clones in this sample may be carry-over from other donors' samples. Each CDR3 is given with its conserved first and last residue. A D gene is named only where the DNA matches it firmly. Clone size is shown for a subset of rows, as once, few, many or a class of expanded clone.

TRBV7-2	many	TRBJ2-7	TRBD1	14	TGTGCCAGCAGCCCAGGGACAGGTTCCGGGGAGCAGTACTTC	CASSPGTGSGEQYF
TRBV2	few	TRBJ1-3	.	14	TGTGCCAGCTGGTCCGGGGAGAGTGGAAACACCATATATTTT	CASWSGESGNTIYF
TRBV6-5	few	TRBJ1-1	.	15	TGTGCCAGCAGTTATACGGGGGCGTCGAACACTGAAGCTTTCTTT	CASSYTGASNTEAFF
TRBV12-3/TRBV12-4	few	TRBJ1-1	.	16	TGTGCCAGCAGCGACCATCTGGGGGCGGGTATCACTGAAGCTTTCTTT	CASSDHLGAGITEAFF
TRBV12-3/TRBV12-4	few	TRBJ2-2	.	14	TGTGCCAGCAGTCCACGACCGTACACCGGGGAGCTGTTTTTT	CASSPRPYTGELFF
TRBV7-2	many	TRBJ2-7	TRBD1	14	TGTGCCAGCAGCTTTACAGGGGGCAGGAACGAGCAGTACTTC	CASSFTGGRNEQYF
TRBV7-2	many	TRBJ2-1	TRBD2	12	TGTGCCAGCAGCCCCCCGGGGGGGCAGGAGGTCTTC	CASSPPGGQEVF
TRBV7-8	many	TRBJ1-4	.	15	TGTGCCAGCAGCTTAGTGGACAGCCTTAATGAAAAACTGTTTTTT	CASSLVDSLNEKLFF
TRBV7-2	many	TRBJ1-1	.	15	TGTGCCAGCAGCTCGATTGGACGGCTGCACGCTGAAGCTTTCTTT	CASSSIGRLHAEAFF
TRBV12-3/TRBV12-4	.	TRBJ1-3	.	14	TGTGCCAGCAACCCGGGTCTCTCTGGAAACACCATATATTTT	CASNPGLSGNTIYF
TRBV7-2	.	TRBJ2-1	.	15	TGTGCCAGCAGCTCCCAAGGGACGTTCGCCCACGAGCAGTTCTTC	CASSSQGTFAHEQFF